The 6 T cell receptor beta chains below all came from one sample that was sequenced in a study. TCRdb used MiXCR to reprocess the RT-PCR reads, holding one entry per CDR3 protein. The table records about 700,000 distinct CDR3 sequences, more than 13% of them present only once. The specimen sequenced was memory CD4+ T cells from blood. The receptors here all came from a female donor in good health, serving as a healthy control.

This clonotype was observed at least ten times. The rearrangement links TRBV20-1 to TRBJ2-7; D is possibly TRBD1 or TRBD2 (5 bases each). Germline values: CDR1 DFQATT, CDR2 SNEGSKA (reference sequence). With 2 bases removed from V and 4 bases from J, the gap between germline ends came to 18 bases. The CDR3 is 15 residues long. CDR3 DNA sequence: TGCAGTGCTAGACCCCTCCGGGACGCCTTGTACGAGCAGTACTTC. This encodes CSARPLRDALYEQYF.

This clonotype was counted many times. The chain has TRBV27 and TRBJ2-2; perhaps TRBD1 as D (6 bases). Germline values: CDR1 MNHEY, CDR2 SMNVEV (reference sequence). Deletions cut 6 bases from V and 1 base from J, with 12 bases between. The CDR3 length is 15 residues. For the CDR3, the DNA is TGTGCCAGCAGGAAGACAGGACAGAACACCGGGGAGCTGTTTTTT. This codes for CASRKTGQNTGELFF.

Points on this clonotype: An end of the junction does not agree with germline; a read error may underlie this. The chain carries TRBV6-6 and TRBJ2-7, with D possibly matching TRBD1 (7 bases). In germline, CDR1 is MNHNY, CDR2 SVGAGI (reference sequence). The CDR3 runs to 14 residues. CDR3: CASSYYGQDYKQYF. DNA of the CDR3: TGTGCCAGCAGTTACTACGGACAGGACTACAAGCAGTACTTC.

The J gene is TRBJ1-3, the V gene TRBV5-4; perhaps TRBD1 as D (5 bases). In germline, CDR1 is SGHNT, CDR2 YYREEE (reference sequence). Trimming took off 3 bases at V and 5 bases at J, with 18 bases between the two ends. The CDR3 is 16 residues long. CDR3 nucleotides: TGTGCCAGCAGCTCAGGCGGGGCCGGGACTAGAAACACCATATATTTT. Its protein is CASSSGGAGTRNTIYF.

The table lists this clonotype with a few counts. J is TRBJ2-1 and V is TRBV24-1, with a possible D match to TRBD1 (6 bases). The CDR3 spans 16 residues. Per the germline V gene, CDR1 is KGHDR and CDR2 is SFDVKD. V was pared by 2 bases and J by 2 bases, with 12 bases between. In DNA, the CDR3 is TGTGCCACCAGTGATTGGGGGCCTAGTCCCTACAATGAGCAGTTCTTC. Its protein product is CATSDWGPSPYNEQFF.

Only a few counts were recorded for this clonotype. This chain uses TRBV6-5 with TRBJ2-7; weak D call: TRBD2 (6 bases). This CDR3 region has 15 residues. V gave up 1 base and J gave up 0 bases, with 10 bases separating them. Germline lookup yields CDR1 MNHEY and CDR2 SVGAGI. The CDR3 coding sequence is TGTGCCAGCAGTTACTGGGGGGATCTCTCCTACGAGCAGTACTTC. Its translation is CASSYWGDLSYEQYF.